This TCR beta chain was captured in a study of blood T cell repertoires in COVID-19. Study-wide context: Samples of COVID-19 (acute and convalescent) were obtained from the United States, Italy and Spain.

Sequenced by immunoSEQ multiplex PCR; TCRdb stores in-frame clones only, minus some. The sample carries 250,000 to 300,000 clones, around nine tenths recorded once. CDR3 length: 12 residues. Trimming pared 6 bases from V and 7 bases from J, leaving 11 bases between. Germline V gives CDR1 SNHLY, CDR2 FYNNEI. The sequence derives from a woman in her seventies with COVID-19, enrolled during active disease. The sequenced sample consisted of peripheral blood. The J gene is TRBJ2-3, the V gene TRBV2, with D unresolved. CDR3 sequence: CASSVSTYTQYF. DNA for the CDR3: TGTGCCAGCAGCGTTAGTACCTATACGCAGTATTTT.